This T cell receptor beta chain was captured in a study of T cells in Graves' hyperthyroidism and ophthalmopathy. There were TCR beta CDR3 regions amplified from RNA transcripts. HTBI primers were used for first-round RT-PCR of the TCR CDR3. TCRdb reprocessed the multiplex PCR reads via MiXCR and lists one record per CDR3 protein. Here the sample spans roughly 350,000 distinct CDR3 sequences, more than 14% being singletons. At least ten counts were recorded for this clonotype. The PBMCs had their origin in roughly 9.4 ml of fresh peripheral blood. The clonotype originates from a woman younger than 45 with Graves' ophthalmopathy. Sequencing was carried out using blood.

The CDR3 DNA reads TGTGCCAGCAGCCCTCTTGGGGGGCGTAGGGAGCAGTACTTC. It translates to CASSPLGGRREQYF. This sequence joins TRBV7-2 and TRBJ2-7; D is possibly TRBD1 or TRBD2 (6 bases each). Germline CDR1 is SGHTA and CDR2 is FQGNSA. CDR3 length: 14 amino acids. V was trimmed by 5 bases and J by 7 bases, leaving 18 bases between them.